One sample yielded the 28 T cell receptor beta chains listed below, sequenced in a study of blood T cell repertoires in COVID-19. The protocol was immunoSEQ multiplex PCR, while the TCRdb copy is restricted to in-frame clones and leaves out a portion. Among 200,000 to 300,000 clones, under 90% were seen once, and the ten largest hold 4.2%. Sample: peripheral blood. The receptors shown here come from a man aged 55 to 70 with acute or convalescent COVID-19.

This sequence joins TRBV28 and TRBJ2-4; 11 bases are shared with TRBD2. Germline CDR1 reads MDHEN; CDR2 reads SYDVKM. The CDR3 spans 18 residues. V lost 1 base to trimming and J lost 2 bases; unmatched junction nucleotides: 7. CDR3 loop: CASSLLTIAGGTKNIQYF. The DNA for the CDR3 is TGTGCCAGCAGTTTATTGACTATAGCGGGAGGGACCAAAAACATTCAGTACTTC.

The chain employs TRBV12-3 or TRBV12-4 and TRBJ2-1; the D is unclear. CDR3 length equals 12 residues. Between the trimmed V and J ends, which lost 3 bases and 7 bases, there was a span of 7 bases. CDR3 sequence (DNA): TGTGCCAGCAGTTTTTCGTTGAATGAGCAGTTCTTC. It translates to CASSFSLNEQFF.

The CDR3 loop reads CASSKDRVGNQPQHF. CDR3 sequence (DNA): TGTGCCAGTAGTAAAGACAGGGTTGGCAATCAGCCCCAGCATTTT. J is TRBJ1-5 and V is TRBV19, with 7 bases identical to TRBD1. V shed 4 bases and J 2 bases; nucleotides not matched to a gene: 5. The CDR3 totals 15 residues. CDR1 LNHDA and CDR2 SQIVND come from the germline V gene (reference sequence).

V gene TRBV6-7 combines with J gene TRBJ2-3, with a weak D call TRBD1 (5 bases). TRBV6-7 is an ORF; its function is uncertain. Trimming took 0 bases from V and 0 from J, leaving 10 bases between them. The CDR3 has 16 residues. CDR3 region: CASSYSKQESTDTQYF. As DNA, the CDR3 is TGTGCCAGCAGTTACTCGAAACAGGAGAGCACAGATACGCAGTATTTT.

CDR3 DNA sequence: TGTGCCAGCAGCGCCGGAGGACAGGGCTTAAACACTGAAGCTTTCTTT. Its translation is CASSAGGQGLNTEAFF. The chain couples TRBV9 to TRBJ1-1, with 8 positions matching TRBD1. The CDR3 loop spans 16 amino acids. Germline values: CDR1 SGDLS, CDR2 YYNGEE. V trimming: 3 bases; J trimming: 2 bases; junction bases outside the gene matches: 9.

V usage is TRBV5-1 and J usage is TRBJ1-2, with 12 positions matching TRBD1. V lost 4 bases, J lost 4 bases, and 5 bases stayed unmatched. Germline-derived CDR1 and CDR2 are SGHRS and YFSETQ. The CDR3 is 15 amino acids. CDR3 in amino acids: CASSQGTGGPYGYTF. The CDR3 region has the DNA TGCGCCAGCAGCCAGGGGACAGGGGGCCCCTATGGCTACACCTTC. The full variable domain, in which reference TRBV5-1 and TRBJ1-2 provide the parts outside the CDR3, is KAGVTQTPRYLIKTRGQQVTLSCSPISGHRSVSWYQQTPGQGLQFLFEYFSETQRNKGNFPGRFSGRQFSNSRSEMNVSTLELGDSALYLCASSQGTGGPYGYTFGSGTRLTVV.

The genes are TRBV4-2 and TRBJ1-1; D call uncertain. V was shortened by 4 bases and J by 3 bases, with 9 bases between the two germline ends. The CDR3 totals 13 residues. In germline, CDR1 is LGHNA, CDR2 YNFKEQ. The DNA of the CDR3 is TGTGCCAGCAGCCCATCACGGGACACTGAAGCTTTCTTT. The encoded protein is CASSPSRDTEAFF.

In this sample, this clone turned up a few times. The rearrangement links TRBV6-5 to TRBJ2-7; 10 nucleotides match TRBD2. The germline CDR1 and CDR2 sequences are MNHEY and SVGAGI. Trimming took 6 bases from V and 7 from J; bases not matched to a gene: 3. This CDR3 comprises 12 residues. The CDR3 protein is CASRETSGEQYF. Here the CDR3 DNA reads TGTGCCAGCAGAGAGACTAGCGGGGAGCAGTACTTC.

V is TRBV7-9 and J is TRBJ2-4, with a possible D match to TRBD1 (6 bases). V lost 7 bases, J lost 7 bases, and 20 bases lay in between. Germline V gene sequence: CDR1 SEHNR, CDR2 FQNEAQ (reference sequence). The CDR3 has 15 residues. This CDR3 is CASTPGTSASNIQYF. The CDR3 region has the DNA TGTGCCAGCACCCCCGGGACATCAGCCTCCAACATTCAGTACTTC.

The V and J genes are TRBV6-6 and TRBJ2-5; TRBD2 agrees at 10 bases. Germline CDR1 and CDR2: MNHNY and SVGAGI (reference sequence). The V and J ends lost 4 bases and 3 bases, in that order; junction bases with no gene match: 5. The CDR3 runs to 15 residues. Written as DNA, the CDR3 is TGTGCCAGCAGTTTCTTCGGGACTAGCGAAGAGACCCAGTACTTC. Translating it yields CASSFFGTSEETQYF.

The rearrangement uses TRBV5-1 and TRBJ1-4, with D maybe TRBD1 (5 bases). Germline V gene data show CDR1 as SGHRS and CDR2 as YFSETQ. This CDR3 comprises 16 residues. Trimming cost V 0 bases and J 3 bases, with 12 bases left between them. The CDR3 spells CASSLGQGYSNEKLFF. DNA of the CDR3: TGCGCCAGCAGCTTGGGCCAGGGCTACTCTAATGAAAAACTGTTTTTT.

This clone was recorded once. The chain carries TRBV7-8 and TRBJ2-3, with a possible D match to TRBD1 (6 bases). There are 16 residues in the CDR3. The germline V gene has CDR1 SGHVS and CDR2 FQNEAQ. Trimming left V 1 base short and J 0 bases short, with 11 bases between. CDR3 region: CASSLGRDTSTDTQYF. CDR3 nucleotides: TGTGCCAGCAGCTTAGGCCGGGACACGAGCACAGATACGCAGTATTTT.

The CDR3 nucleotides read TGTGCCAGCAGCGTAGGAGCTAACTATGGCTACACCTTC. It encodes CASSVGANYGYTF. The rearrangement links TRBV9 to TRBJ1-2; D is unclear. Germline-derived CDR1 and CDR2 are SGDLS and YYNGEE. V lost 0 bases to trimming and J lost 0 bases, with 3 bases between them. The CDR3 is 13 residues long.

V usage is TRBV30 and J usage is TRBJ2-7; D uncertain. This CDR3 comprises 11 residues. Per the germline V gene, CDR1 is GTSNPN and CDR2 is SVGIG (reference sequence). V was shortened by 1 base and J by 7 bases, with 8 bases between the two germline ends. The CDR3 loop is CAWSASREQYF. CDR3 sequence (DNA): TGTGCCTGGAGTGCTTCGAGGGAGCAGTACTTC.

This chain joins TRBV30 and TRBJ1-2; 8 nucleotides line up with TRBD1. The CDR3 runs to 13 residues. V lost 3 bases and J lost 8; bases outside the gene matches: 8. Germline V gene lookup returns CDR1 GTSNPN and CDR2 SVGIG (reference sequence). CDR3 region: CAWSNRGSQGYTF. The CDR3 DNA follows: TGTGCCTGGAGCAACAGGGGGTCGCAGGGCTACACCTTC.

The CDR3 protein is CASSYLAGTLDTEAFF. The CDR3 DNA reads as TGTGCCAGCAGTTACTTGGCCGGGACTTTGGACACTGAAGCTTTCTTT. The V and J genes are TRBV6-7 and TRBJ1-1; possibly TRBD1 for D (5 bases). TRBV6-7 is an open reading frame whose function is uncertain. The V gene lost 1 base and the J gene lost 3 bases, with 15 bases spanning the gap. The CDR3 has 16 residues.

V is TRBV5-4 and J is TRBJ2-1, with 9 bases aligning to TRBD2. Germline V CDR1 and CDR2: SGHNT, YYREEE (reference sequence). The CDR3 consists of 13 residues. V lost 4 bases to trimming and J lost 8 bases; unmatched junction nucleotides: 4. CDR3 amino acids: CASSPGLAYEQFF. CDR3 nucleotides: TGTGCCAGCAGCCCGGGACTAGCTTATGAGCAGTTCTTC.

V gene TRBV7-2 combines with J gene TRBJ1-6; 8 nucleotides match TRBD1. The CDR3 has 16 amino acids. V lost 5 bases and J lost 1; bases outside the gene matches: 4. Looked up from germline, CDR1 is SGHTA and CDR2 is FQGNSA. CDR3 amino acids: CASSHRQGSYNSPLHF. CDR3 bases: TGTGCCAGCAGCCACAGACAGGGGTCCTATAATTCACCCCTCCACTTT.

This chain joins TRBV28 and TRBJ1-2; D possibly corresponds to TRBD1 (5 bases). The ends were cut back, 5 bases at V and 8 bases at J, with 15 bases in the middle. From germline, CDR1 is MDHEN and CDR2 SYDVKM. The CDR3 is made up of 13 amino acids. The CDR3 protein is CASSRDLGGGYTF. DNA of the CDR3: TGTGCCAGCAGTCGGGACCTCGGGGGAGGCTACACCTTC.

The CDR3 protein is CASSFSGGTDTQYF. The CDR3 region has the DNA TGTGCCAGCAGCTTCTCGGGGGGCACAGATACGCAGTATTTT. This chain connects TRBV6-5 to TRBJ2-3; tentatively, D is TRBD2 (6 bases). The V and J ends lost 6 bases and 1 base respectively, with 11 bases between them. The germline gives CDR1 MNHEY, CDR2 SVGAGI. This CDR3 has 14 residues.

The chain carries TRBV5-1 and TRBJ1-1, with 7 bases matching TRBD1. This CDR3 is built from 13 residues. Germline-derived CDR1 and CDR2 are SGHRS and YFSETQ. V was pared by 0 bases and J by 11 bases, with 7 bases of the junction left unmatched. CDR3 residues: CASSLATGVEAFF. The CDR3 nucleotides are TGCGCCAGCAGCTTGGCAACAGGGGTGGAGGCTTTCTTT.

The rearrangement joins TRBV6-4 to TRBJ2-3, with a tentative D call TRBD2 (6 bases). CDR3 length equals 14 residues. V was shortened by 3 bases and J by 1 base, with 8 bases between the two germline ends. Germline values: CDR1 MRHNA, CDR2 SNTAGT. The CDR3 DNA sequence: TGTGCCAGCAGTGAGGGAGGCGGCACAGATACGCAGTATTTT. Encoded protein: CASSEGGGTDTQYF.

This clone was counted once. The chain is built from TRBV4-3 and TRBJ2-5; possible D gene TRBD1, 5 bases. This CDR3 is built from 15 residues. The germline V and J ends were trimmed by 4 bases and 2 bases, with 14 bases remaining between them. Per the germline V gene, CDR1 is LGHNA and CDR2 is YSLEER. The CDR3 reads CASSLGPQGQETQYF. The CDR3 DNA reads as TGCGCCAGCAGCCTCGGACCGCAGGGACAAGAGACCCAGTACTTC.

The chain joins TRBV10-3 to TRBJ2-1; D gene ambiguous. There are 12 residues in the CDR3. V gave up 0 bases and J gave up 8 bases, with 5 bases separating them. Germline V CDR1 and CDR2: ENHRY, SYGVKD. The CDR3 loop reads CAISESWHEQFF. CDR3 nucleotides: TGTGCCATCAGTGAGTCCTGGCATGAGCAGTTCTTC.

The chain couples TRBV6-5 to TRBJ2-1; D uncertain. Germline-derived CDR1 and CDR2 are MNHEY and SVGAGI. The CDR3 has 14 residues. V shed 4 bases and J shed 5 bases, with 12 bases lying between them. The DNA of the CDR3 is TGTGCCAGCAGTTCATCCTGGGCCAACAATGAGCAGTTCTTC. Translating it yields CASSSSWANNEQFF.

The chain links TRBV21-1 to TRBJ2-3; the table's D gene call, TRBD2, was not cross checked with the DNA. TRBV21-1 is an annotated pseudogene. The length of the CDR3 is 14 residues. The CDR3 nucleotides read TGTGCCAGCAGCAAATGCGGGAGCACAGATACGCAGTATTTT. Protein product: CASSKCGSTDTQYF.

This chain connects TRBV12-5 to TRBJ1-5; 7 positions agree with TRBD1. The germline V gene has CDR1 LGHNT and CDR2 FRNRAP. This CDR3 spans 14 amino acids. V trimming: 4 bases; J trimming: 3 bases; junction bases outside the gene matches: 3. CDR3 nucleotide sequence: TGTGCTAGTGGTTCGGGACAGAACAATCAGCCCCAGCATTTT. Residues: CASGSGQNNQPQHF.

The V and J genes are TRBV28 and TRBJ1-2; D unresolved. With 2 bases removed from V and 3 bases from J, the gap between germline ends came to 7 bases. The germline V gene has CDR1 MDHEN and CDR2 SYDVKM. The CDR3 contains 13 residues. The chain's CDR3 is CASSLASDYGYTF. Here the CDR3 DNA reads TGTGCCAGCAGTTTAGCGTCTGACTATGGCTACACCTTC.